Each of the 29 T cell receptor beta chains below was sequenced from the same sample in a study of beta chain features in type 1 diabetes. Reverse transcribing all isolated RNA meant expressed TCRB transcripts were sequenced. Measured with immunoSEQ multiplex PCR; TCRdb has only the in-frame clones, and not every one. The sample records over 100,000 clones, roughly 43% being singletons. Sequenced: stem cell memory CD4+ T cells from blood. The receptors derive from a woman in her late teens or twenties in good health.

The table lists this clone with a few counts. This sequence joins TRBV29-1 and TRBJ2-3; 9 bases agree with TRBD1. Losses at the gene ends were 6 bases for V and 5 bases for J; bases not matched to a gene: 9. The germline V gene has CDR1 SQVTM and CDR2 ANQGSEA. The CDR3 consists of 14 residues. In DNA, the CDR3 is TGCAGCGTGAAGACGGGACAGGGCATAGATACGCAGTATTTT. It codes for CSVKTGQGIDTQYF.

This chain uses TRBV5-1 with TRBJ1-2, with 7 bases identical to TRBD1. Germline V CDR1 and CDR2: SGHRS, YFSETQ. This CDR3 contains 16 residues. Trimming removed 3 bases from V and 4 bases from J; junction bases left unmatched: 12. This CDR3 reads CASSSRGGPLGYGYTF. In nucleotides, the CDR3 is TGCGCCAGCAGCTCCAGAGGGGGCCCCCTAGGCTATGGCTACACCTTC.

The J gene is TRBJ1-2, the V gene TRBV5-5, with D uncertain. The germline gives CDR1 SGHKS, CDR2 YYEKEE (reference sequence). The CDR3 extends over 14 amino acids. The ends were cut back, 4 bases at V and 4 bases at J, with 14 bases in the middle. The CDR3 nucleotides read TGTGCCAGCAGCCCGCGGGCGGTTCGCTATGGCTACACCTTC. It yields the protein CASSPRAVRYGYTF.

This clone was found a few times. The chain is built from TRBV5-1 and TRBJ2-7, with 8 bases matching TRBD1. Looked up from germline, CDR1 is SGHRS and CDR2 is YFSETQ. The V gene end was trimmed by 5 bases and the J gene end by 5 bases; junction bases not matched to a gene: 9. The CDR3 consists of 14 residues. The CDR3 here is CASSRGTGQHEQYF. The CDR3 DNA reads as TGCGCCAGCAGTCGCGGGACAGGTCAACACGAGCAGTACTTC.

The chain combines TRBV7-9 with TRBJ2-1; TRBD2 matches 11 bases. V dropped 4 bases and J dropped 7; count of bases not matched to a gene: 6. CDR3 length: 15 residues. Per germline, CDR1 SEHNR and CDR2 FQNEAQ (reference sequence). CDR3 loop: CASSYRLAGNNEQFF. CDR3 nucleotide sequence: TGTGCCAGCAGCTATAGACTAGCGGGGAATAATGAGCAGTTCTTC.

The CDR3 DNA sequence: TGTGCCAGCAGCTACGGACTAGCGGGCACAGATACGCAGTATTTT. Its protein is CASSYGLAGTDTQYF. V is TRBV2 and J is TRBJ2-3; 10 nucleotides match TRBD2. CDR3 length: 15 residues. The V segment lost 6 bases and the J segment 1 base; nucleotides outside the gene matches: 4. CDR1 and CDR2 (germline): SNHLY, FYNNEI.

V usage is TRBV2 and J usage is TRBJ1-1; TRBD1 aligns across 7 bases. The J segment lost 4 bases and the V segment lost 6 bases, leaving 5 bases of the junction unmatched. Per germline, CDR1 SNHLY and CDR2 FYNNEI. The CDR3 is 13 amino acids. The CDR3 nucleotides read TGTGCCAGCAGGCTACGGGACAGCACTGAAGCTTTCTTT. It translates to CASRLRDSTEAFF.

The rearrangement joins TRBV30 to TRBJ2-3, with a weak D call TRBD2 (5 bases). CDR3 length: 16 amino acids. The ends were cut back, 0 bases at V and 2 bases at J, with 15 bases in the middle. Per germline, CDR1 GTSNPN and CDR2 SVGIG (reference sequence). CDR3 sequence: CAWSVRRGSFTDTQYF. The DNA of the CDR3 is TGTGCCTGGAGTGTACGTCGAGGGTCCTTCACAGATACGCAGTATTTT.

This clone was observed a few times. This chain's CDR3 is CASVGDTEPYGYTF. DNA for the CDR3: TGTGCCAGCGTCGGGGACACCGAGCCCTATGGCTACACCTTC. The chain has TRBV11-2 and TRBJ1-2; D is perhaps TRBD1 (6 bases). The V end was cut by 8 bases, the J end by 4 bases, with 17 bases between. The CDR3 sequence is 14 residues long. In germline, CDR1 is SGHAT, CDR2 FQNNGV.

The J gene is TRBJ1-2, the V gene TRBV29-1; D is uncertain. The CDR3 runs to 12 residues. The germline V gene has CDR1 SQVTM and CDR2 ANQGSEA. Deletions cut 4 bases from V and 4 bases from J, with 10 bases between. CDR3 nucleotide sequence: TGCAGCGTTGCGGGGTGGGGCTATGGCTACACCTTC. Its translation is CSVAGWGYGYTF. Using reference TRBV29-1 and TRBJ1-2 for the parts outside the CDR3, the full variable domain is SAVISQKPSRDICQRGTSLTIQCQVDSQVTMMFWYRQQPGQSLTLIATANQGSEATYESGFVIDKFPISRPNLTFSTLTVSNMSPEDSSIYLCSVAGWGYGYTFGSGTRLTVV.

The chain links TRBV4-3 to TRBJ1-5; the match to TRBD1 covers 8 bases. CDR1 LGHNA and CDR2 YSLEER come from the germline V gene. The CDR3 totals 20 residues. Losses at the gene ends were 1 base for V and 0 bases for J; bases not matched to a gene: 14. The CDR3 DNA follows: TGCGCCAGCAGCCAAGGCAGGACGGGACAGGTGCCCCATAGCAATCAGCCCCAGCATTTT. It encodes CASSQGRTGQVPHSNQPQHF.

The rearrangement joins TRBV27 to TRBJ2-3; TRBD2 matches 10 bases. This CDR3 comprises 14 residues. The germline CDR1 and CDR2 sequences are MNHEY and SMNVEV (reference sequence). Trimming took 5 bases from V and 5 from J; bases not matched to a gene: 4. The CDR3 loop is CASSPGLAKDTQYF. The CDR3 DNA reads as TGTGCCAGCAGTCCGGGACTAGCGAAAGATACGCAGTATTTT.

A few counts support this clone. The rearrangement links TRBV11-3 to TRBJ2-2, with 7 bases identical to TRBD1. From germline, CDR1 is SGHNT and CDR2 YENEEA. The CDR3 has 15 amino acids. V trimming: 5 bases; J trimming: 0 bases; junction bases outside the gene matches: 3. CDR3 in DNA: TGTGCCAGCAGCCGGGGACAGCCGAACACCGGGGAGCTGTTTTTT. Amino acids: CASSRGQPNTGELFF.

This chain uses TRBV9 with TRBJ2-1; D might be TRBD2 (6 bases). The CDR3 is 12 amino acids. From germline, CDR1 is SGDLS and CDR2 YYNGEE. V dropped 3 bases and J dropped 12 bases, with 13 bases sitting between them. CDR3 in DNA: TGTGCCAGCAGCGGGCTACTAGCTTGGCAGTTCTTC. Its translation: CASSGLLAWQFF.

This clone was picked up a small number of times. The genes are TRBV7-2 and TRBJ1-2; 7 bases line up with TRBD1. V lost 1 base to trimming and J lost 8 bases; unmatched junction nucleotides: 7. Germline loops: CDR1 SGHTA, CDR2 FQGNSA. CDR3 length: 14 residues. This chain's CDR3 is CASSLGGGSAGYTF. For the CDR3, the DNA is TGTGCCAGCAGCTTAGGAGGGGGCAGCGCCGGCTACACCTTC.

This clone was picked up a small number of times. This chain connects TRBV4-1 to TRBJ2-1, with a weak D call TRBD1 (5 bases). Trimming took 5 bases from V and 0 from J, leaving 11 bases between them. The CDR3 covers 15 residues. Germline V gene data show CDR1 as MGHRA and CDR2 as YSYEKL. This CDR3 reads CASSLTVYSYNEQFF. Written as DNA, the CDR3 is TGCGCCAGCAGCTTGACAGTATACTCCTACAATGAGCAGTTCTTC.

This clone was seen more than once but under ten times. The chain employs TRBV20-1 and TRBJ1-1; no definite D call. The CDR3 length is 10 residues. CDR1 and CDR2 from the germline V gene are DFQATT and SNEGSKA (reference sequence). V dropped 5 bases and J dropped 11 bases, with 12 bases sitting between them. The CDR3 loop reads CSALTVVAFF. The CDR3 nucleotides are TGCAGTGCTCTCACGGTAGTGGCTTTCTTT.

The chain carries TRBV28 and TRBJ2-1, with 8 nucleotides matching TRBD1. The V gene's germline CDR1 is MDHEN and CDR2 SYDVKM. V was pared by 6 bases and J by 3 bases, with 7 bases of the junction left unmatched. CDR3 size: 15 residues. CDR3 DNA sequence: TGTGCCAGCAGGGGTGGGACAGGACTCTACAATGAGCAGTTCTTC. Translating gives CASRGGTGLYNEQFF. Supplemented by reference TRBV28 and TRBJ2-1, the full variable domain reads DVKVTQSSRYLVKRTGEKVFLECVQDMDHENMFWYRQDPGLGLRLIYFSYDVKMKEKGDIPEGYSVSREKKERFSLILESASTNQTSMYLCASRGGTGLYNEQFFGPGTRLTVL.

J is TRBJ2-1 and V is TRBV12-5; TRBD1 matches 9 bases. V gave up 0 bases and J gave up 8 bases; unmatched junction bases: 11. Germline lookup yields CDR1 LGHNT and CDR2 FRNRAP. This CDR3 has 17 residues. The CDR3 DNA is TGTGCTAGTGGTTTGGTATTGGGGACAGGGAAAAAGGATGAGCAGTTCTTC. Its translation: CASGLVLGTGKKDEQFF.

The chain combines TRBV7-9 with TRBJ2-3, with 15 nucleotides matching TRBD2. V trimming: 5 bases; J trimming: 4 bases; junction bases outside the gene matches: 4. The germline gives CDR1 SEHNR, CDR2 FQNEAQ (reference sequence). The CDR3 loop spans 16 amino acids. The CDR3 reads CASSMGLAGGSDTQYF. The CDR3 region has the DNA TGTGCCAGCAGCATGGGACTAGCGGGAGGATCAGATACGCAGTATTTT.

This clone was detected a few times. The chain combines TRBV9 with TRBJ2-6; 8 nucleotides line up with TRBD1. Looked up from germline, CDR1 is SGDLS and CDR2 is YYNGEE. CDR3 length: 17 amino acids. With V trimmed by 4 bases and J by 4 bases, 10 bases remained unmatched. DNA of the CDR3: TGTGCCAGCAGCTTCGGGACAGGTTTATTCGGGGCCAACGTCCTGACTTTC. Its translation is CASSFGTGLFGANVLTF.

This clone has more than one count but fewer than ten. V gene TRBV7-2 combines with J gene TRBJ1-1; possibly TRBD1 for D (5 bases). The CDR3 extends over 16 amino acids. Per germline, CDR1 SGHTA and CDR2 FQGNSA. Between the trimmed V and J ends, which lost 8 bases and 1 base, there was a span of 20 bases. CDR3 sequence (DNA): TGTGCCAGCCACATAGGAGCGGGGCAGGGGAACACTGAAGCTTTCTTT. It translates to CASHIGAGQGNTEAFF.

In its sample, this clone was seen a few times. The chain has TRBV11-2 and TRBJ2-4; the match to TRBD2 covers 7 bases. Unmatched junction bases numbered 5, after V lost 6 bases and J lost 6 bases. Germline lookup yields CDR1 SGHAT and CDR2 FQNNGV. CDR3 length: 13 amino acids. CDR3: CASRSASGNIQYF. CDR3 DNA: TGTGCCAGCAGATCCGCTAGCGGAAACATTCAGTACTTC.

This chain joins TRBV18 and TRBJ2-1, with 11 nucleotides matching TRBD2. Germline V gene sequence: CDR1 KGHSH, CDR2 LQKENI. V dropped 4 bases and J dropped 6; count of bases not matched to a gene: 8. This CDR3 contains 16 residues. The CDR3 here is CASSLKLAGVANEQFF. The CDR3 DNA sequence: TGTGCCAGCTCACTCAAACTAGCGGGAGTTGCCAATGAGCAGTTCTTC.

The chain recombines TRBV5-1 with TRBJ2-3, with D perhaps matching TRBD1 (5 bases). Per germline, CDR1 SGHRS and CDR2 YFSETQ. Trimming took 7 bases from V and 4 from J, leaving 13 bases between them. This CDR3 contains 13 residues. The CDR3 DNA reads as TGCGCCAGCCGGACAACCTACGCAGATACGCAGTATTTT. Translation: CASRTTYADTQYF.

V usage is TRBV5-4 and J usage is TRBJ1-2; D remains unclear. Germline V gene lookup returns CDR1 SGHNT and CDR2 YYREEE (reference sequence). The CDR3 totals 15 residues. The V end lost 1 base, the J end lost 8 bases, and 18 bases lay between the germline ends. The CDR3 loop reads CASSLSRGVAGGYTF. In DNA form, the CDR3 reads TGTGCCAGCAGCTTGTCACGCGGAGTCGCGGGGGGCTACACCTTC.

The V call is TRBV6-6, the J call TRBJ2-1; D is uncertain. V lost 10 bases to trimming and J lost 12 bases, with 16 bases between them. Germline CDR1 MNHNY, CDR2 SVGAGI (reference sequence). The CDR3 runs to 11 residues. CDR3 amino acids: CATDARLGQFF. The CDR3 DNA sequence: TGTGCCACCGACGCTAGGTTGGGGCAGTTCTTC.

This clone has only a few counts. This sequence joins TRBV19 and TRBJ2-1; D is ambiguous. Trimming removed 8 bases at V and 0 bases at J, with 8 bases between. The CDR3 consists of 13 residues. From germline, CDR1 is LNHDA and CDR2 SQIVND (reference sequence). The CDR3 DNA is TGTGCCAGTTGGAGTGGCTCCTACAATGAGCAGTTCTTC. It codes for CASWSGSYNEQFF.

The genes are TRBV4-2 and TRBJ2-7; 7 positions agree with TRBD1. J gave up 6 bases and V 4 bases, and 18 bases lay outside the gene matches. The CDR3 runs 17 residues. Germline-derived CDR1 and CDR2 are LGHNA and YNFKEQ. The CDR3 spells CASSRRVGGQVVVEQYF. CDR3 nucleotide sequence: TGTGCCAGCAGCCGAAGGGTGGGCGGACAGGTAGTTGTCGAGCAGTACTTC.